The clone carrying this TCR beta chain turned up a few times. This sample stems from a study of blood T cell repertoires in COVID-19. Looking at the study overall: Both acute and convalescent COVID-19 samples were obtained from the United States, Italy and Spain. Sample material is recorded as cDNA or gDNA derived from T cells, B-cell-depleted T cells, or PBMCs.

Per the authors' pipeline: Estimates of nucleated cell counts were drawn from the amplification of reference gene primers. Produced via immunoSEQ multiplex PCR; TCRdb's table is partial and in-frame only. V and J calls and clone size come straight from that table; D and trimming were deduced from the DNA. The data contain over 70,000 clones, about 85% of them singletons. Losses at the gene ends were 5 bases for V and 2 bases for J; bases not matched to a gene: 8. The germline V gene encodes CDR1 SGHRS and CDR2 YFSETQ. The CDR3 contains 15 residues. Followed longitudinally, the Seattle patients had been enrolled during active infection.

This receptor was taken from a man between 60 and 75 years old with COVID-19, enrolled during active disease. The source material was peripheral blood. The gene calls are TRBV5-1 and TRBJ2-7, with TRBD2 matching 9 bases. The CDR3 nucleotides are TGCGCCAGCAGGTCCACTAGCGGGCCTACCTACGAGCAGTACTTC. Translation: CASRSTSGPTYEQYF.